This T cell receptor beta chain was recorded in a study of spatial heterogeneity in lung cancer. TCRdb analysed the 5' RACE reads with MiXCR anew, one entry per CDR3 protein. The sample lists some 120,000 distinct CDR3 sequences, 12% seen once, with roughly 15% in the top ten. Time point of the sample: blood at routine non-recurrence follow-up after resection. Whole RNA, isolated from tumor, nontumor lung or frozen PBMC, was sequenced without prior sorting. The germline CDR1 and CDR2 sequences are SGHNT and YYREEE (reference sequence). The CDR3 runs 16 residues. V was clipped by 1 base and J by 3 bases; unmatched bases: 7. This clonotype was observed a handful of times.

The origin of this receptor is a male donor with early-stage non-small cell lung cancer. This rearrangement joins TRBV5-4 to TRBJ1-2; TRBD1 matches at 9 bases. Sample: PBMCs, taken at follow-up. CDR3 coding DNA: TGTGCCAGCAGCTTGTCCAACAGGGGGCTATACTATGGCTACACCTTC. Translation gives CASSLSNRGLYYGYTF.